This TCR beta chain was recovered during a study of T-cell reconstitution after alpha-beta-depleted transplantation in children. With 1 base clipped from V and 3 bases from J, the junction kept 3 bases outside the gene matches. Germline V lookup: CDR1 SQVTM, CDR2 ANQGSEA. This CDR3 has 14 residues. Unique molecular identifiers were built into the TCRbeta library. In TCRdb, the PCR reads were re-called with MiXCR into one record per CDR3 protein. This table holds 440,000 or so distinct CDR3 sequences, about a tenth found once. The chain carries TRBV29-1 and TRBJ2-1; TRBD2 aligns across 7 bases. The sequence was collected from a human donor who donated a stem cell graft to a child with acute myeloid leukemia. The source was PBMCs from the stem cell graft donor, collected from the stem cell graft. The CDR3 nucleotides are TGCAGCGTTGAAGGGGCGGGGGACTACAATGAGCAGTTCTTC. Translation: CSVEGAGDYNEQFF.